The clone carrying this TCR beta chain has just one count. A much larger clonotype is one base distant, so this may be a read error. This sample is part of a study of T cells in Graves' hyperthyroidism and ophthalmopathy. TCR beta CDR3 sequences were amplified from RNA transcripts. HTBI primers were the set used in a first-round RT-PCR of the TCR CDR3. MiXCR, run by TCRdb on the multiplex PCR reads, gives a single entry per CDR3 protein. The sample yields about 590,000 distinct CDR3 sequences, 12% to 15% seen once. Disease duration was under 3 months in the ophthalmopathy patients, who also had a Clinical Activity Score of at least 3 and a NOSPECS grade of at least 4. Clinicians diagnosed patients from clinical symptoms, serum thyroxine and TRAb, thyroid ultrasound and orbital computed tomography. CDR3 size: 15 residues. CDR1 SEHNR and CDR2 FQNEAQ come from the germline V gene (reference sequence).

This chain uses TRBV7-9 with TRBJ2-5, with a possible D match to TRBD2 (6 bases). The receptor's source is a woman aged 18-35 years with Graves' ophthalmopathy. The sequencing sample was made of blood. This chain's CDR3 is CASSLAGSDLGRQHF. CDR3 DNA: TGTGCCAGCAGCTTAGCCGGGAGTGACCTTGGACGCCAGCACTTC. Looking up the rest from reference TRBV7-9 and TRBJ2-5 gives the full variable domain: DTGVSQNPRHKITKRGQNVTFRCDPISEHNRLYWYRQTLGQGPEFLTYFQNEAQLEKSRLLSDRFSAERPKGSFSTLEIQRTEQGDSAMYLCASSLAGSDLGRQHFGPGTRLLVL.